Shown below are 7 T cell receptor beta chains from a single sample sequenced in a study of blood T cells in healthy people across ages. Primed by a sample-barcoded 5' primer and a J-beta primer mix, a second PCR proceeded for about 6 to 12 cycles. TCRdb ran MiXCR on the 5' RACE reads and lists one entry per CDR3 protein. The sample has 850,000 to 950,000 distinct CDR3 sequences; more than 25% are singletons. The sample taken for sequencing was blood. All receptors derive from a woman older than 75 in good health.

Concerning this clonotype itself: This may come from a read error, since a much larger clone is one base off. The chain is built from TRBV27 and TRBJ1-1; no firm D call. CDR3 length: 13 amino acids. Germline CDR1 MNHEY, CDR2 SMNVEV (reference sequence). Trimming took 2 bases from V and 1 from J, leaving 5 bases between them. CDR3: CASSLIQNTEAFF. CDR3 DNA: TGTGCCAGCAGTTTAATACAGAACACTGAAGCTTTCTTT.

Ten or more counts support this clonotype. The rearrangement links TRBV5-5 to TRBJ2-1; D gene ambiguous. Trimming removed 4 bases at V and 5 bases at J, with 13 bases between. The CDR3 has 14 residues. The germline V gene encodes CDR1 SGHKS and CDR2 YYEKEE (reference sequence). The CDR3 DNA reads as TGTGCCAGCAGCCCAGTGGGAACCAACAATGAGCAGTTCTTC. Its protein is CASSPVGTNNEQFF. Variable domain in full (rest from reference TRBV5-5 and TRBJ2-1): DAGVTQSPTHLIKTRGQQVTLRCSPISGHKSVSWYQQVLGQGPQFIFQYYEKEERGRGNFPDRFSARQFPNYSSELNVNALLLGDSALYLCASSPVGTNNEQFFGPGTRLTVL.

This clonotype turned up a few times. The chain joins TRBV6-2 or TRBV6-3 to TRBJ2-3, with D perhaps given as TRBD1 or TRBD2 (6 bases each). V dropped 5 bases and J dropped 5 bases, with 26 bases sitting between them. This CDR3 region has 18 residues. The germline gives CDR1 MNHEY, CDR2 SVGEGT. The CDR3 nucleotides are TGTGCCAGCAGTCCAGGTGGGGGCGGGGCCTCTACAGGAGATACGCAGTATTTT. Translating gives CASSPGGGGASTGDTQYF.

CDR3 region: CASSLYGAIKDQPQHF. CDR3 sequence (DNA): TGTGCCAGCAGCTTGTACGGGGCGATAAAGGATCAGCCCCAGCATTTT. This chain connects TRBV5-6 to TRBJ1-5, with D possibly TRBD1 on 5 matching bases. CDR3 length equals 16 residues. Trimming left V 1 base short and J 5 bases short, with 16 bases between. Germline CDR1 and CDR2: SGHDT and YYEEEE.

The chain couples TRBV2 to TRBJ2-5, with a weak D call TRBD2 (6 bases). The last part of the DNA fits TRBJ2-7 better; the J call may be wrong. Germline CDR1 is SNHLY and CDR2 is FYNNEI. The CDR3 is 12 amino acids. CDR3 nucleotide sequence: TGTGCCAGCAGCACCGGAGGGGTCGAGCAGTACTTC. Its translation: CASSTGGVEQYF.

Of note for this clonotype: A clone one base away is much larger, so this may be a read error. The chain couples TRBV9 to TRBJ2-1; D possibly uses TRBD1 or TRBD2 (5 bases each). Per germline, CDR1 SGDLS and CDR2 YYNGEE. V lost 2 bases and J lost 4, with 16 bases in between. The CDR3 is 16 residues long. Here the CDR3 reads CASSVTGTEVYNEQFF. DNA of the CDR3: TGTGCCAGCAGCGTGACCGGGACGGAGGTTTACAATGAGCAGTTCTTC.

This clonotype showed up just a few times. The CDR3 nucleotides are TGTGCCAGCAGAGACCCTAGCGGGGGGAACACCGGGGAGCTGTTTTTT. This gives the protein CASRDPSGGNTGELFF. This chain links TRBV6-2 or TRBV6-3 with TRBJ2-2; 10 positions agree with TRBD2. Losses at the gene ends were 6 bases for V and 1 base for J; bases not matched to a gene: 5. From germline, CDR1 is MNHEY and CDR2 SVGEGT. This CDR3 has 16 amino acids.